A selection of T cell receptor beta chains follows, all from one sample in a study of blood T cell repertoires in COVID-19. Libraries were prepared by immunoSEQ multiplex PCR; TCRdb keeps only in-frame clonotypes and omits some of them. The table lists roughly 230,000 clones, 65% to 85% of them singletons. The source material was peripheral blood. Source of these receptors: a man aged 40-50 years with acute or convalescent COVID-19. CDR3s include the opening cysteine and the closing phenylalanine or tryptophan. The D gene is left open where the match is weak. Clone size, where shown, is once, few, many, or a class for clones that have expanded.

d_call j_call clone_size v_call cdr3_length cdr3_aa cdr3_nt
NA TRBJ1-6 NA TRBV7-2 18 CASSFYSQASSYNSPLHF TGTGCCAGCAGCTTCTACTCCCAGGCGAGCTCCTATAATTCACCCCTCCACTTT
TRBD1 TRBJ2-7 NA TRBV4-2 15 CASSPTGEGSYEQYF TGTGCCAGCAGCCCTACAGGGGAAGGGTCCTACGAGCAGTACTTC
TRBD2 TRBJ2-7 NA TRBV27 16 CASSPRQREVGYEQYF TGTGCCAGCAGTCCCCGGCAGCGGGAGGTTGGGTACGAGCAGTACTTC
TRBD1 TRBJ1-3 NA TRBV5-1 17 CASSRDGRGRPGNTIYF TGCGCCAGCAGCCGAGATGGCAGGGGGCGCCCTGGAAACACCATATATTTT
NA TRBJ1-5 NA TRBV19 13 CASSMRMKQPQHF TGTGCCAGTAGTATGAGGATGAAACAGCCCCAGCATTTT
NA TRBJ1-3 NA TRBV7-2 17 CASSLVGRGNSGNTIYF TGTGCCAGCAGCTTAGTGGGTAGGGGGAACTCTGGAAACACCATATATTTT
NA TRBJ2-3 NA TRBV4-1 14 CASSQEARTDTQYF TGCGCCAGCAGCCAAGAAGCTCGCACAGATACGCAGTATTTT
TRBD2 TRBJ2-1 NA TRBV27 16 CASSIPTSGRGNEQFF TGTGCCAGCAGTATCCCGACTAGCGGGAGAGGTAATGAGCAGTTCTTC
TRBD1 TRBJ2-7 NA TRBV10-3 14 CAIRGTDRGYEQYF TGTGCCATCAGGGGTACGGACAGGGGCTACGAGCAGTACTTC
NA TRBJ1-1 few TRBV18 15 CASSPPRVRITEAFF TGTGCCAGCTCACCACCCAGGGTGAGGATCACTGAAGCTTTCTTT
TRBD1 TRBJ1-2 NA TRBV15 13 CATSHRGGKGYTF TGTGCCACCAGCCATCGAGGGGGCAAAGGCTACACCTTC
TRBD2 TRBJ2-1 NA TRBV29-1 16 CSVDHLAGGPRDIQFF TGCAGCGTCGACCACCTAGCGGGAGGGCCAAGGGACATACAGTTCTTC
NA TRBJ2-7 NA TRBV7-8 13 CASSPTGPYEQYF TGTGCCAGCAGCCCTACAGGTCCCTACGAGCAGTACTTC
NA TRBJ2-3 NA TRBV7-3 12 CASSYPGDTQYF TGTGCCAGCAGTTACCCCGGGGATACGCAGTATTTT
NA TRBJ2-7 NA TRBV29-1 11 CSAIQGYEQYF TGCAGCGCTATTCAGGGCTACGAGCAGTACTTC
TRBD1 TRBJ1-2 NA TRBV3-1/TRBV3-2 14 CASSPGTDNYGYTF TGTGCCAGCAGTCCCGGGACAGATAACTATGGCTACACCTTC
NA TRBJ1-2 NA TRBV7-9 17 CASRRRADGLPPHGYTF TGTGCCAGCAGGCGGAGGGCGGATGGGTTACCCCCACATGGCTACACCTTC
TRBD2 TRBJ2-1 NA TRBV27 16 CASIASGSSLYNEQFF TGTGCCAGCATCGCTAGCGGGAGTAGCCTTTACAATGAGCAGTTCTTC
TRBD2 TRBJ2-7 NA TRBV5-1 16 CASSLALTAGVLEQYF TGCGCCAGCAGCTTGGCCTTAACAGCGGGAGTTCTCGAGCAGTACTTC
TRBD2 TRBJ2-7 NA TRBV19 15 CASRRSTSGTYEQYF TGTGCCAGTAGAAGGTCGACTAGCGGGACCTACGAGCAGTACTTC
NA TRBJ2-5 NA TRBV5-1 13 CASSRTDQETQYF TGCGCCAGCAGCCGGACAGACCAAGAGACCCAGTACTTC
TRBD1 TRBJ1-2 few TRBV7-3 15 CASSPMPGGFYGYTF TGTGCCAGCAGCCCAATGCCAGGGGGCTTCTATGGCTACACCTTC
NA TRBJ1-6 NA TRBV3-1/TRBV3-2 13 CASSQGADSPLHF TGTGCCAGCAGCCAAGGTGCGGATTCACCCCTCCACTTT
NA TRBJ2-5 NA TRBV20-1 10 CSGGRETQYF TGCAGTGGAGGGAGGGAGACCCAGTACTTC
TRBD1 TRBJ2-2 NA TRBV3-1/TRBV3-2 13 CASRPGGVGELFF TGTGCCAGCAGGCCAGGGGGCGTCGGGGAGCTGTTTTTT
TRBD1 TRBJ2-7 few TRBV7-9 13 CASRTGSEREQYF TGTGCCAGCAGGACAGGGTCAGAGCGCGAGCAGTACTTC
TRBD2 TRBJ2-1 NA TRBV5-1 13 CASSVTSGNEQFF TGCGCCAGCAGCGTGACTAGCGGCAATGAGCAGTTCTTC
TRBD2 TRBJ2-2 NA TRBV7-9 18 CASSPPGGSLRGTGELFF TGTGCCAGCAGCCCCCCGGGCGGGAGTCTCAGAGGCACCGGGGAGCTGTTTTTT
TRBD2 TRBJ2-7 NA TRBV19 17 CASSKGLAGGSGNEQYF TGTGCCAGTAGTAAAGGACTAGCGGGAGGTAGTGGAAACGAGCAGTACTTC